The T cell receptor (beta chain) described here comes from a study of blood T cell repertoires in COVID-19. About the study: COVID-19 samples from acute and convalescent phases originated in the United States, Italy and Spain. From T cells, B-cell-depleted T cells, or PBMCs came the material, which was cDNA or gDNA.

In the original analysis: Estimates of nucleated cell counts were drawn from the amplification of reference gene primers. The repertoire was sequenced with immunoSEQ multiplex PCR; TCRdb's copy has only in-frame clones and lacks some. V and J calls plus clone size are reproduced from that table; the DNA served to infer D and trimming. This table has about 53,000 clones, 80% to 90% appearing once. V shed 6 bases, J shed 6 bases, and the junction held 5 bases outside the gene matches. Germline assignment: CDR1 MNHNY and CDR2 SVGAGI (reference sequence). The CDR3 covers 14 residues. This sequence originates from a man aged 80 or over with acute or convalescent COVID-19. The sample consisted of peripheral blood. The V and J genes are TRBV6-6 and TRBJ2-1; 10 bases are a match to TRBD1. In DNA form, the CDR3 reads TGTGCCAGCAGAGGACAGGGGGTCAGCAATGAGCAGTTCTTC. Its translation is CASRGQGVSNEQFF.